These 32 T cell receptor beta chains were all obtained from the same sample, sequenced in a study of T-cell reconstitution after alpha-beta-depleted transplantation in children. It was with unique molecular identifiers that the TCRbeta library was prepared. TCRdb itself ran the PCR reads through MiXCR, one entry per CDR3 protein. Of 190,000 or so distinct CDR3 sequences in the sample, about 15% were seen once. The specimen comprised PBMCs from the stem cell graft donor, sampled from the stem cell graft. These receptors came from a human donor who donated a stem cell graft to a child with acute lymphoblastic leukemia.

This clonotype was seen repeatedly, ten times or more. V usage is TRBV28 and J usage is TRBJ2-2, with a possible D match to TRBD1 (5 bases). Germline-derived CDR1 and CDR2 are MDHEN and SYDVKM. V gave up 8 bases and J gave up 9 bases, with 10 bases separating them. The CDR3 totals 11 residues. The CDR3 coding sequence is TGTGCCAGCGCAGGGCACCGGGAGCTGTTTTTT. Its protein product is CASAGHRELFF.

Remarks on this clonotype: A clone one base away is much larger, so this may be a read error. DNA for the CDR3: TGTGCCAGCAGCCGTACCGGGACAGGGATCTACTCTGGGGCCAACGGCCTGACTTTC. Amino acid sequence: CASSRTGTGIYSGANGLTF. The chain carries TRBV6-1 and TRBJ2-6; 9 positions agree with TRBD1. Germline V gene sequence: CDR1 MNHNS, CDR2 SASEGT. This CDR3 spans 19 amino acids.

This clonotype was found many times. The V gene is TRBV24-1, the J gene TRBJ2-5; D gene uncertain. V lost 0 bases to trimming and J lost 1 base, with 8 bases between them. Germline-derived CDR1 and CDR2 are KGHDR and SFDVKD. The CDR3 loop spans 15 amino acids. In nucleotides, the CDR3 is TGTGCCACCAGTGATTTGGACTGTCTCCAAGAGACCCAGTACTTC. Encoded protein: CATSDLDCLQETQYF.

This clonotype was seen ten or more times. The chain is built from TRBV7-8 and TRBJ2-1; 9 bases are shared with TRBD2. Germline CDR1 is SGHVS and CDR2 is FQNEAQ. Trimming at V came to 1 base and at J to 5 bases, leaving 12 bases not matched to a gene. The CDR3 contains 18 residues. DNA of the CDR3: TGTGCCAGCAGCTTAGGCTGGGCGGGAGGGGAGGGTGACAATGAGCAGTTCTTC. Its translation: CASSLGWAGGEGDNEQFF.

The table lists this clonotype with many counts. V and J are TRBV5-1 and TRBJ1-1; D not certain. V was clipped by 4 bases and J by 1 base, with 11 bases between them. This CDR3 region has 14 residues. The germline CDR1 and CDR2 sequences are SGHRS and YFSETQ. CDR3 region: CASSEGATNTEAFF. Here the CDR3 DNA reads TGCGCCAGCAGCGAGGGAGCTACGAACACTGAAGCTTTCTTT.

The sample holds a few counts of this clonotype. The J gene is TRBJ1-2, the V gene TRBV5-1; maybe TRBD1 (6 bases). V lost 2 bases and J lost 7, with 15 bases in between. The CDR3 is 14 residues long. The germline CDR1 and CDR2 sequences are SGHRS and YFSETQ. The CDR3 DNA follows: TGCGCCAGCAGCTTAGGGGGACTTACGGGTGGCTACACCTTC. Encoded protein: CASSLGGLTGGYTF. Full variable domain (missing parts from reference TRBV5-1 and TRBJ1-2): KAGVTQTPRYLIKTRGQQVTLSCSPISGHRSVSWYQQTPGQGLQFLFEYFSETQRNKGNFPGRFSGRQFSNSRSEMNVSTLELGDSALYLCASSLGGLTGGYTFGSGTRLTVV.

This clonotype was counted only a few times. The genes are TRBV28 and TRBJ1-2; TRBD1 is a possible D gene (5 bases). Germline loops: CDR1 MDHEN, CDR2 SYDVKM. Trimming shortened V by 1 base and J by 5 bases, and 14 bases separated the two germline ends. The CDR3 covers 15 residues. CDR3 coding DNA: TGTGCCAGCAGTTTATCGCCGGGGGGACGTTATGGCTACACCTTC. Its protein product is CASSLSPGGRYGYTF.

This clonotype showed up just a few times. The J gene is TRBJ2-5, the V gene TRBV7-9; 7 bases fit TRBD1. The CDR3 is 15 residues long. J gave up 5 bases and V 2 bases, and 8 bases lay outside the gene matches. Germline loops: CDR1 SEHNR, CDR2 FQNEAQ (reference sequence). CDR3 amino acids: CASSLSPDRAETQYF. The CDR3 nucleotides read TGTGCCAGCAGCTTATCCCCTGACAGGGCTGAGACCCAGTACTTC.

At least ten counts were recorded for this clonotype. The chain couples TRBV20-1 to TRBJ2-7; 7 nucleotides match TRBD1. Germline values: CDR1 DFQATT, CDR2 SNEGSKA (reference sequence). V trimming: 3 bases; J trimming: 3 bases; junction bases outside the gene matches: 8. The CDR3 runs to 14 residues. CDR3 DNA sequence: TGCAGTGCTAGGCCGACAGGGATCCACTACGAGCAGTACTTC. It codes for CSARPTGIHYEQYF.

On this clonotype: A much larger clone is a single base away; this may be a read error. The J gene is TRBJ2-2, the V gene TRBV19, with TRBD2 as a possible D gene (6 bases). The germline V gene has CDR1 LNHDA and CDR2 SQIVND (reference sequence). The CDR3 extends over 12 amino acids. The CDR3 sequence is CAATGLAGGLFF. Here the CDR3 DNA reads TGTGCCGCGACCGGGCTAGCCGGGGGGCTGTTTTTT.

In this sample, this clonotype turned up many times. The chain employs TRBV7-9 and TRBJ2-5, with TRBD2 identical over 9 bases. The trim removed 2 bases at V and 5 bases at J, leaving 3 bases unmatched. Germline loops: CDR1 SEHNR, CDR2 FQNEAQ (reference sequence). The CDR3 loop spans 14 amino acids. CDR3 nucleotides: TGTGCCAGCAGCTTAACTAGCGGGTGGGAGACCCAGTACTTC. Protein: CASSLTSGWETQYF.

This clonotype came up many times. The chain links TRBV10-3 to TRBJ2-7; 8 bases are shared with TRBD1. This CDR3 spans 15 amino acids. V shed 6 bases, J shed 0 bases, and the junction held 7 bases outside the gene matches. CDR1 is ENHRY, CDR2 SYGVKD, per germline. Here the CDR3 reads CAISSRQGNSYEQYF. CDR3 bases: TGTGCCATCAGCTCCCGACAGGGGAACTCCTACGAGCAGTACTTC.

There are many counts of this clonotype. The chain has TRBV7-2 and TRBJ2-3, with 9 bases that match TRBD2. The V gene end was trimmed by 6 bases and the J gene end by 6 bases; junction bases not matched to a gene: 10. The germline V gene has CDR1 SGHTA and CDR2 FQGNSA. The CDR3 sequence is 15 residues long. Here the CDR3 reads CASSRAGTSWDTQYF. The CDR3 region has the DNA TGTGCCAGCAGTCGGGCCGGGACTAGCTGGGATACGCAGTATTTT.

The V call is TRBV20-1, the J call TRBJ2-7, with 11 bases fitting TRBD2. CDR3 length: 16 amino acids. The V segment lost 0 bases and the J segment 5 bases; nucleotides outside the gene matches: 9. Germline CDR1 reads DFQATT; CDR2 reads SNEGSKA (reference sequence). CDR3 bases: TGCAGTGCTAGAGATCTGACTAGCGGGATAGCCGACGAGCAGTACTTC. Protein product: CSARDLTSGIADEQYF.

This clonotype was counted at least ten times. V gene TRBV12-3 or TRBV12-4 combines with J gene TRBJ2-2; 8 bases align to TRBD2. V was pared by 6 bases and J by 4 bases, with 7 bases of the junction left unmatched. The CDR3 spans 15 residues. The CDR3 nucleotides read TGTGCCAGCAGCCAAGCGGGAGTTGGCACCGGGGAGCTGTTTTTT. Protein: CASSQAGVGTGELFF.

The sample holds many counts of this clonotype. The J gene is TRBJ2-5, the V gene TRBV7-9; 13 nucleotides agree with TRBD2. Germline CDR1 is SEHNR and CDR2 is FQNEAQ (reference sequence). CDR3 size: 15 residues. V was pared by 5 bases and J by 3 bases, with 3 bases of the junction left unmatched. CDR3 loop: CASSPGTSGKETQYF. In DNA, the CDR3 is TGTGCCAGCAGCCCCGGGACTAGCGGGAAAGAGACCCAGTACTTC.

Turning to this clonotype: A read error is possible here, since a much larger clone lies one base away. This chain connects TRBV18 to TRBJ2-3, with D unresolved. Trimming pared 2 bases from V and 0 bases from J, leaving 9 bases between. Germline assignment: CDR1 KGHSH and CDR2 LQKENI. The CDR3 length is 15 residues. CDR3 protein: CASSPEELSTDTQYF. The CDR3 region has the DNA TGTGCCAGCTCACCAGAGGAACTAAGCACAGATACGCAGTATTTT.

This clonotype was recorded at least ten times. The chain employs TRBV7-9 and TRBJ2-1; D ambiguous. CDR1 is SEHNR and CDR2 is FQNEAQ in the germline V gene (reference sequence). This CDR3 has 14 residues. Trimming shortened V by 1 base and J by 7 bases, and 11 bases separated the two germline ends. CDR3 loop: CASSLGGNLNEQFF. The DNA of the CDR3 is TGTGCCAGCAGCTTAGGGGGAAATTTGAATGAGCAGTTCTTC. Based on the CDR3 plus reference TRBV7-9 and TRBJ2-1, the full variable domain is DTGVSQNPRHKITKRGQNVTFRCDPISEHNRLYWYRQTLGQGPEFLTYFQNEAQLEKSRLLSDRFSAERPKGSFSTLEIQRTEQGDSAMYLCASSLGGNLNEQFFGPGTRLTVL.

This clonotype showed up many times. This chain uses TRBV29-1 with TRBJ2-3; D remains unclear. The CDR3 covers 11 residues. Per the germline V gene, CDR1 is SQVTM and CDR2 is ANQGSEA. Deletions cut 8 bases from V and 6 bases from J, with 12 bases between. The CDR3 DNA reads as TGCAGCTTCTCGCTATCGGATACGCAGTATTTT. Protein sequence: CSFSLSDTQYF.

This clonotype has at least ten counts. The chain joins TRBV7-2 to TRBJ2-2; unclear D gene. Trimming removed 5 bases at V and 4 bases at J, with 8 bases between. The CDR3 consists of 13 residues. CDR1 is SGHTA and CDR2 is FQGNSA in the germline V gene. CDR3 residues: CASSILLTGELFF. In nucleotides, the CDR3 is TGTGCCAGCAGCATCCTACTCACCGGGGAGCTGTTTTTT.

This clonotype was picked up many times. The chain has TRBV5-1 and TRBJ2-2, with D perhaps matching TRBD2 (5 bases). The V end lost 3 bases, the J end lost 3 bases, and 15 bases lay between the germline ends. CDR3 length: 16 amino acids. CDR1 and CDR2 (germline): SGHRS, YFSETQ. The chain's CDR3 is CASSSRKDSHTGELFF. CDR3 nucleotide sequence: TGCGCCAGCAGCTCCCGAAAGGACTCTCACACCGGGGAGCTGTTTTTT.

Ten or more counts support this clonotype. The rearrangement uses TRBV28 and TRBJ2-1; D is perhaps TRBD1 (7 bases). The CDR3 consists of 16 residues. V lost 3 bases, J lost 8 bases, and 20 bases lay in between. Germline CDR1 reads MDHEN; CDR2 reads SYDVKM. CDR3 DNA sequence: TGTGCCAGCAGTTTCTCCTACAGGGGTGGGGGGTATGAGCAGTTCTTC. Translation gives CASSFSYRGGGYEQFF.

This clonotype was seen ten or more times. The chain uses TRBV12-3 or TRBV12-4 and TRBJ1-4; no clear D. Trimming left V 4 bases short and J 3 bases short, with 9 bases between. This CDR3 has 14 residues. DNA for the CDR3: TGTGCCAGCAGTTCCCGCAGGTCTAATGAAAAACTGTTTTTT. This sequence encodes CASSSRRSNEKLFF.

This clonotype appeared a few times. V and J are TRBV20-1 and TRBJ2-1; 7 bases fit TRBD1. The CDR3 covers 14 residues. Trimming took 6 bases from V and 0 from J; bases not matched to a gene: 5. The germline gives CDR1 DFQATT, CDR2 SNEGSKA (reference sequence). This chain's CDR3 is CSAQDRSSYNEQFF. The CDR3, as DNA: TGCAGTGCCCAGGACAGGAGCTCCTACAATGAGCAGTTCTTC.

This chain uses TRBV29-1 with TRBJ2-7; 8 positions agree with TRBD1. Per germline, CDR1 SQVTM and CDR2 ANQGSEA. J gave up 6 bases and V 4 bases, and 11 bases lay outside the gene matches. The CDR3 contains 14 residues. The chain's CDR3 is CSVGDRPVTGEQYF. The CDR3 coding sequence is TGCAGCGTTGGGGACAGGCCCGTCACGGGCGAGCAGTACTTC.

DNA of the CDR3: TGTGCCACCAGTGATTTTTGGGACTCCACAGATACGCAGTATTTT. Protein: CATSDFWDSTDTQYF. V usage is TRBV24-1 and J usage is TRBJ2-3; a possible D gene is TRBD2 (6 bases). Trimming removed 1 base at V and 2 bases at J, with 9 bases between. The CDR3 sequence is 15 residues long. Germline lookup yields CDR1 KGHDR and CDR2 SFDVKD.

A word on this clonotype: Germline and junction disagree at one end, which may indicate a read error. The rearrangement uses TRBV12-3 or TRBV12-4 and TRBJ2-7; 8 bases map to TRBD1. The CDR3 totals 13 residues. The CDR3 reads CASSGGQAEPPNF. As DNA, the CDR3 is TGTGCCAGCAGTGGGGGACAGGCCGAACCCCCCAACTTC.

The chain couples TRBV28 to TRBJ2-7; D call uncertain. The CDR3 length is 12 residues. Germline CDR1 is MDHEN and CDR2 is SYDVKM. The V gene lost 5 bases and the J gene lost 3 bases, with 8 bases spanning the gap. CDR3 sequence: CASSRNDYEQYF. Here the CDR3 DNA reads TGTGCCAGCAGTCGGAACGACTACGAGCAGTACTTC. Filled out from reference TRBV28 and TRBJ2-7, the complete variable domain reads DVKVTQSSRYLVKRTGEKVFLECVQDMDHENMFWYRQDPGLGLRLIYFSYDVKMKEKGDIPEGYSVSREKKERFSLILESASTNQTSMYLCASSRNDYEQYFGPGTRLTVT.

This clonotype has a count of ten or more. This chain connects TRBV5-6 to TRBJ1-4; D gene unclear. In germline, CDR1 is SGHDT, CDR2 YYEEEE. The CDR3 is made up of 16 amino acids. V was clipped by 4 bases and J by 8 bases, with 21 bases between them. CDR3 loop: CASSGTAGDRKEKLFF. The CDR3 bases are TGTGCCAGCAGCGGAACGGCAGGAGACCGTAAGGAAAAACTGTTTTTT.

This clonotype was detected ten times or more. CDR3 residues: CSVEDGEDRRDTQYF. The CDR3 DNA follows: TGCAGCGTTGAAGATGGGGAGGACAGAAGAGATACGCAGTATTTT. The rearrangement uses TRBV29-1 and TRBJ2-3; D tentatively fits TRBD1 or TRBD2 (6 bases each). The V end was cut by 0 bases, the J end by 5 bases, with 15 bases between. Per germline, CDR1 SQVTM and CDR2 ANQGSEA. The CDR3 runs to 15 residues.

This clonotype was picked up many times. The J gene is TRBJ1-2, the V gene TRBV12-3 or TRBV12-4; weak D call: TRBD1 (6 bases). The CDR3 length is 15 residues. Trimming stripped 6 bases from V and 6 bases from J, with 20 bases between. The CDR3 sequence: CASSDRRAPIDGYTF. The CDR3 DNA sequence: TGTGCCAGCAGCGACAGGAGGGCCCCGATCGATGGCTACACCTTC.

This clonotype has at least ten counts. The gene calls are TRBV12-3 or TRBV12-4 and TRBJ2-6; TRBD1 agrees at 7 bases. The J segment lost 2 bases and the V segment lost 7 bases, leaving 5 bases of the junction unmatched. The CDR3 extends over 15 amino acids. DNA of the CDR3: TGTGCCAGCATGTACAGGGGTGCTGGGGCCAACGTCCTGACTTTC. Translation: CASMYRGAGANVLTF.